Below, 14 T cell receptor beta chains from the same sample are listed, as sequenced in a study of CD8 T cells in ankylosing spondylitis (dated by TCRdb to 2017 to 2019). The library relied on 5' RACE. Sequenced using an Illumina HiSeq 2500. In-frame beta chains were kept once TCRdb had trimmed the public reads at Q25 with fastp and called clones with MiXCR. Rows with one shared CDR3 protein collapse into an entry with the most common genes and DNA. This sample holds about 360,000 distinct CDR3 sequences; approximately 22% were observed only once. Clones ranked in the top ten supply 13% of the sample. Sequencing was done on a sample of blood, either unsorted or a sorted T cell fraction (not recorded which). These receptors were taken from a male donor with ankylosing spondylitis or in good health (not recorded which).

The gene calls are TRBV7-2 and TRBJ2-5; TRBD2 matches at 8 bases. Germline-derived CDR1 and CDR2 are SGHTA and FQGNSA. J was trimmed by 5 bases and V by 4 bases; bases with no gene match: 12. The CDR3 sequence is 16 residues long. The CDR3 nucleotides read TGTGCCAGCAGCTCGAACCAAGCGGGGGTCCTCGAGACCCAGTACTTC. It yields the protein CASSSNQAGVLETQYF.

The chain recombines TRBV13 with TRBJ2-1, with no clear D. With 1 base removed from V and 8 bases from J, the gap between germline ends came to 6 bases. The CDR3 length is 12 residues. Germline V gene sequence: CDR1 PRHDT, CDR2 FYEKMQ (reference sequence). The CDR3 loop is CASSLVQDEQFF. CDR3 DNA sequence: TGTGCCAGCAGCTTAGTTCAGGATGAGCAGTTCTTC.

The chain is built from TRBV11-2 and TRBJ2-7, with 9 bases fitting TRBD1. Germline-derived CDR1 and CDR2 are SGHAT and FQNNGV. This CDR3 has 16 residues. The trim removed 0 bases at V and 2 bases at J, leaving 5 bases unmatched. The CDR3 sequence: CASSLDRRTGAYEQYF. The CDR3 bases are TGTGCCAGCAGCTTAGATCGAAGGACAGGGGCCTACGAGCAGTACTTC.

This clonotype was counted a few times. The chain has TRBV7-9 and TRBJ1-1, with 8 bases identical to TRBD1. Germline V gene lookup returns CDR1 SEHNR and CDR2 FQNEAQ (reference sequence). The CDR3 has 15 residues. V was clipped by 3 bases and J by 0 bases; unmatched bases: 3. The CDR3 reads CASSLGQVMNTEAFF. The CDR3 coding sequence is TGTGCCAGCAGCTTGGGACAGGTCATGAACACTGAAGCTTTCTTT.

Only a few counts were recorded for this clonotype. The chain links TRBV29-1 to TRBJ2-1; 12 nucleotides agree with TRBD2. Germline V lookup: CDR1 SQVTM, CDR2 ANQGSEA. The CDR3 is made up of 16 amino acids. The J segment lost 1 base and the V segment lost 2 bases, leaving 3 bases of the junction unmatched. CDR3 protein: CSVELAGGPSYNEQFF. CDR3 DNA sequence: TGCAGCGTTGAACTAGCGGGGGGGCCTTCCTACAATGAGCAGTTCTTC.

This clonotype has just a few counts. The gene calls are TRBV7-9 and TRBJ2-1, with no clear D. Germline V gives CDR1 SEHNR, CDR2 FQNEAQ (reference sequence). The CDR3 covers 13 residues. The V gene lost 6 bases and the J gene lost 5 bases, with 11 bases spanning the gap. CDR3 sequence: CASRYPGHNEQFF. In DNA, the CDR3 is TGTGCCAGCAGATATCCGGGTCACAATGAGCAGTTCTTC.

This clonotype was seen repeatedly, ten times or more. The junction shows a germline mismatch at one end, possibly a read error. The J gene is TRBJ2-7, the V gene TRBV5-1; a weak D match, TRBD1 (7 bases). CDR3 length: 14 amino acids. Germline assignment: CDR1 SGHRS and CDR2 YFSETQ. The CDR3 reads CASSLGQGGYEQYF. Here the CDR3 DNA reads TGTGCCAGCAGCTTGGGGCAGGGGGGATACGAGCAGTACTTC.

The chain uses TRBV4-1 and TRBJ2-2; weak D call: TRBD2 (5 bases). V lost 3 bases and J 5 bases, leaving 16 bases between the germline ends. The CDR3 sequence is 16 residues long. Germline V gives CDR1 MGHRA, CDR2 YSYEKL. The DNA of the CDR3 is TGCGCCAGCAGCCACCTTGGCGACTATGATACCGGGGAGCTGTTTTTT. Its protein product is CASSHLGDYDTGELFF.

This clonotype was counted many times. The V call is TRBV12-3 or TRBV12-4, the J call TRBJ1-1; 7 nucleotides match TRBD1. This CDR3 region has 14 residues. V gave up 6 bases and J gave up 1 base; unmatched junction bases: 5. CDR3 loop: CASSLTGPNTEAFF. CDR3 DNA sequence: TGTGCCAGCAGCCTGACAGGGCCGAACACTGAAGCTTTCTTT.

This clonotype has a handful of counts. The chain links TRBV6-1 to TRBJ1-6, with 11 bases aligning to TRBD1. The CDR3 loop spans 15 amino acids. V was pared by 6 bases and J by 10 bases, with 8 bases of the junction left unmatched. In germline, CDR1 is MNHNS, CDR2 SASEGT. CDR3 residues: CASRWGTGGPSPLHF. The CDR3 DNA follows: TGTGCCAGCAGATGGGGGACAGGGGGTCCATCACCCCTCCACTTT.

This clonotype showed up just a few times. The DNA of the CDR3 is TGCAGTGCTCCAAACGAGAACTCTTATGGCTACACCTTC. This translates into CSAPNENSYGYTF. The chain couples TRBV20-1 to TRBJ1-2; D gene ambiguous. The CDR3 loop spans 13 amino acids. The V end was cut by 5 bases, the J end by 5 bases, with 15 bases between. Germline V CDR1 and CDR2: DFQATT, SNEGSKA (reference sequence).

V and J are TRBV12-3 or TRBV12-4 and TRBJ2-7, with TRBD1 as a possible D gene (5 bases). Trimming cost V 3 bases and J 2 bases, with 11 bases left between them. The CDR3 contains 14 residues. CDR3 in DNA: TGTGCCAGCAGTTTCTCAGGGAAGCCCTACGAGCAGTACTTC. Its translation: CASSFSGKPYEQYF.

The rearrangement joins TRBV7-3 to TRBJ2-1; TRBD2 agrees at 15 bases. V trimming: 4 bases; J trimming: 1 base; junction bases outside the gene matches: 2. The CDR3 contains 17 residues. CDR1 and CDR2 (germline): SGHTA, FQGTGA. CDR3 bases: TGTGCCAGCAGCTCCGGACTAGCGGGGGGGTCCTACAATGAGCAGTTCTTC. It specifies CASSSGLAGGSYNEQFF.

This clonotype has just a few counts. The V and J genes are TRBV12-3 or TRBV12-4 and TRBJ2-2, with 7 bases matching TRBD1. V gave up 5 bases and J gave up 5 bases; unmatched junction bases: 11. This CDR3 comprises 16 residues. CDR3 sequence (DNA): TGTGCCAGCAGTCACGCCGGGACAGTTACAACCGGGGAGCTGTTTTTT. It translates to CASSHAGTVTTGELFF.